This section outlines one T cell receptor (beta chain) sequence together with its context. What it recognizes is unknown. The sample belongs to a study of T cell responses to AZD1222 COVID-19 vaccine. Study-wide context: Some second doses came at about 4 weeks and others at about 12 weeks; these were pooled.

Study-level findings and limits: Variant regions that are unmutated are reportedly the target of nearly half of spike-specific TCRs. Donors were mostly white British, more females; clonal diversity possibly underestimated. Two doses of AZD1222 preceded a rise in Spike-specific TCR breadth and depth.

The V and J ends lost 0 bases and 4 bases respectively, with 16 bases between them. The germline gives CDR1 MNHNY, CDR2 SVGAGI (reference sequence). This CDR3 contains 16 residues. Generated by immunoSEQ multiplex PCR, the TCRdb table keeps only in-frame clones and is missing some. In the table there are 75,000 to 90,000 clones, 80% to 90% of which are singletons. The genes are TRBV6-6 and TRBJ2-7, with D uncertain. This material consisted of peripheral blood, taken on day 0 of AZD1222 vaccination. This TCR derives from an adult in good health. The CDR3 coding sequence is TGTGCCAGCAGTTACTCGAATCCAGAACCTGGATACGAGCAGTACTTC. Amino acids: CASSYSNPEPGYEQYF.